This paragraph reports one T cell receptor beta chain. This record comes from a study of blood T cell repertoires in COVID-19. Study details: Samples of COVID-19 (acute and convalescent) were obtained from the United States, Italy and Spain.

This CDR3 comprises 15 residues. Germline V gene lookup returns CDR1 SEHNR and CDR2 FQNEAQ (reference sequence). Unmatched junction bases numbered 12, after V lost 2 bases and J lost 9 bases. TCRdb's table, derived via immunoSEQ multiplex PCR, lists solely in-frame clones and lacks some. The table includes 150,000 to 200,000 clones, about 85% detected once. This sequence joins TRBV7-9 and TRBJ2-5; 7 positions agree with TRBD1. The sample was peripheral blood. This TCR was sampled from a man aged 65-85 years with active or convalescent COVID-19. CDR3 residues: CASSLSTGASGAQYF. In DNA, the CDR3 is TGTGCCAGCAGCTTAAGTACAGGGGCCAGTGGCGCCCAGTACTTC.